The entry below gives a single TCR beta chain sequence along with its context. PCR primers comprised 60 Vbeta and 13 Jbeta primers. The assay was immunoSEQ multiplex PCR, and TCRdb's table has in-frame clones only and misses some. This sample has about 69,000 clones, with roughly 70% found just once. This entry comes from a study of cytomegalovirus exposure and HLA in healthy donors. The J segment lost 7 bases and the V segment lost 4 bases, leaving 14 bases of the junction unmatched. Germline lookup yields CDR1 SEHNR and CDR2 FQNEAQ (reference sequence). The CDR3 runs to 17 residues. The sample comprised PBMCs. The TCR comes from a woman aged 30 to 39 in good health and CMV-seronegative. The genes are TRBV7-9 and TRBJ1-4; 8 positions match TRBD1. CDR3 amino acids: CASSSPFGPGGFEKLFF. Here the CDR3 DNA reads TGTGCCAGCAGCTCCCCGTTCGGCCCAGGGGGCTTTGAAAAACTGTTTTTT.